This record concerns one T cell receptor (beta chain) sequence. In the study's own analysis: Nucleated cell counts were estimated from reference gene primer amplification. TCRdb's copy holds only in-frame clones and misses some; the assay was immunoSEQ multiplex PCR. The D gene and trimming were derived from the DNA, and the V and J assignments and clone size from that table. The top ten clones hold roughly 13% of a sample with roughly 36,000 clones, roughly 82% of them seen once. CDR1 is MNHNS, CDR2 SASEGT, per germline. The CDR3 sequence is 13 residues long. Trimming cost V 1 base and J 7 bases, with 11 bases left between them. This record belongs to a study of blood T cell repertoires in COVID-19. Study at large: The United States, Italy and Spain supplied acute and convalescent COVID-19 samples.

This chain uses TRBV6-1 with TRBJ2-7, with D tentatively TRBD2 (6 bases). The sequence derives from a human donor in a cohort sampled during active COVID-19. Input material: peripheral blood. CDR3 nucleotides: TGTGCCAGCAGTGAAGTTACCGCGGGGGAGCAGTACTTC. This codes for CASSEVTAGEQYF.